The entry below describes one T cell receptor (beta chain). The data derive from a study of T cell responses to AZD1222 COVID-19 vaccine. Measured with immunoSEQ multiplex PCR; TCRdb has only the in-frame clones, and not every one. The data hold 150,000 or so clones, with 80% to 90% observed a single time. Looked up from germline, CDR1 is MGHRA and CDR2 is YSYEKL. The CDR3 contains 16 residues. V shed 3 bases, J shed 4 bases, and the junction held 7 bases outside the gene matches. Investigators merged groups given second doses at roughly 4 or roughly 12 weeks. Sample: peripheral blood, taken 28 days after the second AZD1222 dose. This sequence originates from an adult who received the AZD1222 COVID-19 vaccine. The chain couples TRBV4-1 to TRBJ1-2; 11 nucleotides match TRBD1. The CDR3 here is CASSQAGQGASYGYTF. CDR3 DNA: TGCGCCAGCAGCCAGGCCGGACAGGGGGCGAGCTATGGCTACACCTTC.